What follows are 28 T cell receptor beta chains derived from one specimen sequenced in a study of shared clonotypes between healthy human individuals. Only in-frame clones appear in the TCRdb table, and some are missing; sequencing was by immunoSEQ multiplex PCR. Altogether 600,000 to 750,000 clones are present, about two thirds being singletons, with the ten largest covering 1.8%. Sequenced: memory CD4+ T cells sorted from blood. Subset noted: CD45RA-negative fraction. The receptor source for this set is a woman in her thirties in good health.

This clone has a single count. Other nucleotide sequences from this sample produce the same CDR3. The J gene is TRBJ1-1, the V gene TRBV5-1; the match to TRBD1 covers 9 bases. Germline V gene sequence: CDR1 SGHRS, CDR2 YFSETQ. Germline trimming cut 2 bases from V and 5 bases from J; bases unmatched to any gene: 4. The CDR3 has 14 residues. CDR3 loop: CASSLTGGGTEAFF. For the CDR3, the DNA is TGCGCCAGCAGCTTAACAGGGGGCGGGACTGAAGCTTTCTTT. Using reference TRBV5-1 and TRBJ1-1 for the parts outside the CDR3, the full variable domain is KAGVTQTPRYLIKTRGQQVTLSCSPISGHRSVSWYQQTPGQGLQFLFEYFSETQRNKGNFPGRFSGRQFSNSRSEMNVSTLELGDSALYLCASSLTGGGTEAFFGQGTRLTVV.

This clone was observed many times. The chain is built from TRBV11-3 and TRBJ2-2; the D is unclear. The CDR3 runs 14 residues. V dropped 3 bases and J dropped 2 bases, with 7 bases sitting between them. Germline CDR1 reads SGHNT; CDR2 reads YENEEA. The CDR3 nucleotides read TGTGCCAGCAGCTTGGGCAGAAACACCGGGGAGCTGTTTTTT. Amino acids: CASSLGRNTGELFF.

V is TRBV5-5 and J is TRBJ1-4; D may be TRBD1 (5 bases). Trimming stripped 4 bases from V and 3 bases from J, with 13 bases between. Germline V CDR1 and CDR2: SGHKS, YYEKEE (reference sequence). CDR3 length: 15 residues. CDR3 sequence reads: CASSQGPFANEKLFF. CDR3 in DNA: TGTGCCAGCAGCCAGGGCCCCTTCGCTAATGAAAAACTGTTTTTT. Drawing the rest from reference TRBV5-5 and TRBJ1-4, the complete variable domain is DAGVTQSPTHLIKTRGQQVTLRCSPISGHKSVSWYQQVLGQGPQFIFQYYEKEERGRGNFPDRFSARQFPNYSSELNVNALLLGDSALYLCASSQGPFANEKLFFGSGTQLSVL.

The V call is TRBV11-2, the J call TRBJ2-1; maybe TRBD2 (6 bases). The CDR3 is made up of 14 amino acids. Germline lookup yields CDR1 SGHAT and CDR2 FQNNGV. Trimming took off 2 bases at V and 5 bases at J, with 10 bases between the two ends. The chain's CDR3 is CASSLMGTDNEQFF. As DNA, the CDR3 is TGTGCCAGCAGCTTAATGGGGACTGACAATGAGCAGTTCTTC.

The genes are TRBV28 and TRBJ2-2, with D possibly being TRBD1 (6 bases). This CDR3 has 17 residues. V lost 2 bases and J lost 4, with 17 bases in between. Germline CDR1 is MDHEN and CDR2 is SYDVKM. The CDR3 region has the DNA TGTGCCAGCAGTTTAGACCACAGGGTCTCCGGCACCGGGGAGCTGTTTTTT. It translates to CASSLDHRVSGTGELFF.

This chain links TRBV6-1 with TRBJ2-3; D is undetermined. CDR3 size: 16 residues. The V gene lost 4 bases and the J gene lost 0 bases, with 14 bases spanning the gap. Germline V gives CDR1 MNHNS, CDR2 SASEGT. The CDR3 DNA sequence: TGTGCCAGCAGTGCCACCTCCGGAGAGAGCACAGATACGCAGTATTTT. Encoded protein: CASSATSGESTDTQYF.

CDR3 amino acids: CASSSWDSSNYGYTF. CDR3 nucleotide sequence: TGTGCCAGCAGCTCGTGGGACAGTTCTAACTATGGCTACACCTTC. The chain combines TRBV7-3 with TRBJ1-2, with TRBD1 identical over 7 bases. The germline gives CDR1 SGHTA, CDR2 FQGTGA. The CDR3 is made up of 15 amino acids. J was trimmed by 0 bases and V by 4 bases; bases with no gene match: 5.

CDR3 residues: CASSLAGGQNTGELFF. Written as DNA, the CDR3 is TGCGCCAGCAGCTTGGCTGGGGGACAGAACACCGGGGAGCTGTTTTTT. The chain has TRBV5-1 and TRBJ2-2; D possibly corresponds to TRBD1 (6 bases). This CDR3 has 16 residues. Germline CDR1 and CDR2: SGHRS and YFSETQ. Trimming took off 0 bases at V and 1 base at J, with 10 bases between the two ends.

The CDR3 loop reads CASSLEYGQGFNEQFF. The DNA of the CDR3 is TGTGCCAGCAGCTTAGAATACGGACAGGGGTTCAATGAGCAGTTCTTC. The chain recombines TRBV11-2 with TRBJ2-1; 9 nucleotides match TRBD1. V shed 0 bases and J 6 bases; nucleotides not matched to a gene: 6. CDR1 and CDR2 from the germline V gene are SGHAT and FQNNGV. The CDR3 is 16 residues long.

The chain combines TRBV6-5 with TRBJ2-7; possible D gene TRBD2, 6 bases. V lost 4 bases, J lost 1 base, and 14 bases lay in between. CDR1 is MNHEY and CDR2 is SVGAGI in the germline V gene. This CDR3 region has 15 residues. For the CDR3, the DNA is TGTGCCAGCAGTTCGGGGAGGTCAGGGTCCTACGAGCAGTACTTC. Translating it yields CASSSGRSGSYEQYF.

A word on this clone: This sample includes further DNA sequences coding for the same CDR3. V gene TRBV29-1 combines with J gene TRBJ2-7, with D tentatively TRBD1 (6 bases). The CDR3 spans 11 residues. The V end lost 3 bases, the J end lost 3 bases, and 6 bases lay between the germline ends. Germline lookup yields CDR1 SQVTM and CDR2 ANQGSEA. The CDR3 sequence: CSVEDSYEQYF. The DNA for the CDR3 is TGCAGCGTTGAGGACAGCTACGAGCAGTACTTC.

The rearrangement uses TRBV5-1 and TRBJ1-3; TRBD1 is a possible D gene (6 bases). The CDR3 has 15 residues. The germline V and J ends were trimmed by 2 bases and 4 bases, with 13 bases remaining between them. Germline CDR1 reads SGHRS; CDR2 reads YFSETQ. The CDR3 reads CASSFQGPGGNTIYF. CDR3 in DNA: TGCGCCAGCAGCTTCCAGGGGCCCGGGGGAAACACCATATATTTT.

This clone was found once. V is TRBV21-1 and J is TRBJ1-2. TRBV21-1 is recorded as a pseudogene. The CDR3 is made up of 12 amino acids. The CDR3 nucleotides are TGTGCCAGCACCTCAGCCGTCTTGCGCTACACCTTC. It yields the protein CASTSAVLRYTF.

J is TRBJ2-1 and V is TRBV5-1; 8 nucleotides line up with TRBD2. The CDR3 has 15 residues. J lost 5 bases, V lost 0 bases, and 4 bases had no gene match. Germline-derived CDR1 and CDR2 are SGHRS and YFSETQ. The CDR3 sequence is CASSLVLADNNEQFF. For the CDR3, the DNA is TGCGCCAGCAGCTTGGTACTAGCGGACAACAATGAGCAGTTCTTC. The variable domain in full, completed from reference TRBV5-1 and TRBJ2-1, reads KAGVTQTPRYLIKTRGQQVTLSCSPISGHRSVSWYQQTPGQGLQFLFEYFSETQRNKGNFPGRFSGRQFSNSRSEMNVSTLELGDSALYLCASSLVLADNNEQFFGPGTRLTVL.

This chain joins TRBV5-1 and TRBJ2-7, with TRBD2 identical over 7 bases. This CDR3 comprises 13 residues. Losses at the gene ends were 4 bases for V and 0 bases for J; bases not matched to a gene: 1. Germline CDR1 and CDR2: SGHRS and YFSETQ. CDR3 in DNA: TGCGCCAGCAGCCCGGGAGGCTCCTACGAGCAGTACTTC. As protein: CASSPGGSYEQYF.

J is TRBJ1-1 and V is TRBV6-6, with D perhaps matching TRBD1 (5 bases). V lost 6 bases and J 2 bases, leaving 13 bases between the germline ends. The CDR3 runs 14 residues. From germline, CDR1 is MNHNY and CDR2 SVGAGI (reference sequence). The CDR3 sequence: CASRPNRGNTEAFF. The DNA for the CDR3 is TGTGCCAGCAGGCCGAATAGGGGAAACACTGAAGCTTTCTTT.

The gene calls are TRBV2 and TRBJ2-1; TRBD1 matches 8 bases. V was clipped by 6 bases and J by 0 bases; unmatched bases: 7. CDR1 SNHLY and CDR2 FYNNEI come from the germline V gene. This CDR3 contains 16 residues. For the CDR3, the DNA is TGTGCCAGCAGACGACAGGGGAGTTCCTCCTACAATGAGCAGTTCTTC. Its protein product is CASRRQGSSSYNEQFF.

The V gene is TRBV2, the J gene TRBJ2-2; D uncertain. The CDR3 covers 15 residues. Per germline, CDR1 SNHLY and CDR2 FYNNEI. V lost 1 base, J lost 4 bases, and 10 bases lay in between. The CDR3 DNA follows: TGTGCCAGCAGTGAAGGTCAGGCGCGCACCGGGGAGCTGTTTTTT. This sequence encodes CASSEGQARTGELFF.

The J gene is TRBJ1-5, the V gene TRBV6-1; TRBD1 agrees at 7 bases. The CDR3 loop spans 15 amino acids. Per germline, CDR1 MNHNS and CDR2 SASEGT. The J segment lost 0 bases and the V segment lost 6 bases, leaving 5 bases of the junction unmatched. Here the CDR3 DNA reads TGTGCCAGCAGCTACAGGGGATATAGCAATCAGCCCCAGCATTTT. This sequence encodes CASSYRGYSNQPQHF.

The CDR3 region is CAVGTDEKLFF. The CDR3 region has the DNA TGTGCCGTCGGGACAGATGAAAAACTGTTTTTT. This chain connects TRBV19 to TRBJ1-4, with 7 bases that match TRBD1. The CDR3 extends over 11 amino acids. Germline loops: CDR1 LNHDA, CDR2 SQIVND (reference sequence). V lost 11 bases to trimming and J lost 6 bases; unmatched junction nucleotides: 3. The whole variable domain, remainder taken from reference TRBV19 and TRBJ1-4, is DGGITQSPKYLFRKEGQNVTLSCEQNLNHDAMYWYRQDPGQGLRLIYYSQIVNDFQKGDIAEGYSVSREKKESFPLTVTSAQKNPTAFYLCAVGTDEKLFFGSGTQLSVL.

The chain joins TRBV28 to TRBJ1-5, with TRBD1 matching over 7 bases. The junction had 8 bases not matched to a gene; V was cut back by 5 bases and J by 1 base. Germline CDR1 is MDHEN and CDR2 is SYDVKM. The CDR3 is made up of 16 amino acids. The CDR3 region has the DNA TGTGCCAGCAGTCCACAGGGGTTTGGAAGCAATCAGCCCCAGCATTTT. Translating it yields CASSPQGFGSNQPQHF.

This clone was counted a single time. The chain combines TRBV7-2 with TRBJ2-1, with a tentative D call TRBD1 (6 bases). The germline gives CDR1 SGHTA, CDR2 FQGNSA. The CDR3 has 13 residues. V lost 8 bases to trimming and J lost 2 bases, with 10 bases between them. The CDR3 DNA reads TGTGCCAGCCGACAGGCTGCCTACAATGAGCAGTTCTTC. Its translation is CASRQAAYNEQFF.

The chain joins TRBV28 to TRBJ2-1, with unresolved D. Germline V lookup: CDR1 MDHEN, CDR2 SYDVKM. The CDR3 runs 14 residues. V was trimmed by 3 bases and J by 1 base, leaving 7 bases between them. The CDR3 DNA sequence: TGTGCCAGCAGTTTCACCCGATCCTACAATGAGCAGTTCTTC. Its protein product is CASSFTRSYNEQFF.

The sample holds one count of this clone. Other DNA sequences of this sample code for an identical CDR3. The chain links TRBV5-1 to TRBJ2-3; the D gene is possibly TRBD1 (5 bases). Trimming shortened V by 4 bases and J by 0 bases, and 9 bases separated the two germline ends. This CDR3 region has 14 residues. Per the germline V gene, CDR1 is SGHRS and CDR2 is YFSETQ. CDR3 sequence: CASSLQASTDTQYF. For the CDR3, the DNA is TGCGCCAGCAGCCTACAGGCTAGCACAGATACGCAGTATTTT.

This rearrangement joins TRBV15 to TRBJ2-2; 7 bases map to TRBD2. V dropped 0 bases and J dropped 4; count of bases not matched to a gene: 5. The CDR3 length is 16 residues. Per germline, CDR1 LNHNV and CDR2 YYDKDF (reference sequence). Here the CDR3 DNA reads TGTGCCACCAGCAGAGATCCCAGCGGGGCCACCGGGGAGCTGTTTTTT. Residues: CATSRDPSGATGELFF.

The V call is TRBV18, the J call TRBJ2-3; 9 positions agree with TRBD1. The V gene's germline CDR1 is KGHSH and CDR2 LQKENI. V was pared by 4 bases and J by 0 bases, with 5 bases of the junction left unmatched. This CDR3 comprises 16 residues. The CDR3 nucleotides are TGTGCCAGCTCACTTACAGGGGGCGCGAGCACAGATACGCAGTATTTT. Protein: CASSLTGGASTDTQYF.

The chain couples TRBV5-1 to TRBJ1-4, with D possibly matching TRBD1 (5 bases). Germline loops: CDR1 SGHRS, CDR2 YFSETQ. The CDR3 runs to 14 residues. The germline V and J ends were trimmed by 4 bases and 2 bases, with 9 bases remaining between them. The CDR3 reads CASSQGSTNEKLFF. DNA for the CDR3: TGCGCCAGCAGCCAGGGTAGCACTAATGAAAAACTGTTTTTT. Filled out from reference TRBV5-1 and TRBJ1-4, the complete variable domain reads KAGVTQTPRYLIKTRGQQVTLSCSPISGHRSVSWYQQTPGQGLQFLFEYFSETQRNKGNFPGRFSGRQFSNSRSEMNVSTLELGDSALYLCASSQGSTNEKLFFGSGTQLSVL.

This clone was seen a handful of times. J is TRBJ2-2 and V is TRBV6-1; D unresolved. The CDR3 consists of 14 residues. Germline lookup yields CDR1 MNHNS and CDR2 SASEGT. V was clipped by 0 bases and J by 7 bases, with 9 bases between them. The CDR3 DNA is TGTGCCAGCAGTGAAGCGCTGGGTGGCGGGGAGCTGTTTTTT. Translating it yields CASSEALGGGELFF.